Below, 2 T cell receptor beta chains from the same sample are listed, as sequenced in a study of CD8 T cells in ankylosing spondylitis. TCRdb re-called the 5' RACE reads through MiXCR, storing one row per CDR3 protein. This table has about 540,000 distinct CDR3 sequences, 9.5% to 15% appearing once. Regarding the study as a whole: Seemingly distinctive of ankylosing spondylitis blood was a TCR beta motif formed by eight highly homologous variants.

The antigens these receptors bind are not known. Sequenced input: blood, either unsorted or a sorted T cell fraction (not recorded which). These receptors came from a male donor with ankylosing spondylitis.

This clonotype turned up a few times. V usage is TRBV20-1 and J usage is TRBJ2-5; TRBD2 matches at 12 bases. The CDR3 is 14 residues long. V shed 4 bases and J 1 base; nucleotides not matched to a gene: 1. In germline, CDR1 is DFQATT, CDR2 SNEGSKA (reference sequence). CDR3 amino acids: CSAMTSGSQETQYF. The CDR3 DNA reads TGCAGTGCTATGACTAGCGGGAGCCAAGAGACCCAGTACTTC.

The chain carries TRBV7-9 and TRBJ2-7, with D possibly matching TRBD2 (5 bases). Germline CDR1 and CDR2: SEHNR and FQNEAQ (reference sequence). Trimming pared 4 bases from V and 6 bases from J, leaving 10 bases between. CDR3 length: 12 residues. The CDR3 spells CASSSGKGEQYV. The CDR3 bases are TGTGCCAGCAGCTCCGGGAAAGGCGAGCAGTACGTC.